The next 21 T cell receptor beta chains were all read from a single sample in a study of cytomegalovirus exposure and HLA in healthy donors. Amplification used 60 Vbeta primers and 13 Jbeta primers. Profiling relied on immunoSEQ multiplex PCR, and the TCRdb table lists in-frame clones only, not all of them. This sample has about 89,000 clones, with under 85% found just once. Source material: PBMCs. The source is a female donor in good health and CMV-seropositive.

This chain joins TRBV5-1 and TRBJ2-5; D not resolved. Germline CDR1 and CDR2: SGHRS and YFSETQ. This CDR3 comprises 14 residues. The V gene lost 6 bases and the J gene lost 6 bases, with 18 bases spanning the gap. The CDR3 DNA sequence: TGCGCCAGCATCCCCGCCCCGGGTGTAAAGACCCAGTACTTC. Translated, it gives CASIPAPGVKTQYF.

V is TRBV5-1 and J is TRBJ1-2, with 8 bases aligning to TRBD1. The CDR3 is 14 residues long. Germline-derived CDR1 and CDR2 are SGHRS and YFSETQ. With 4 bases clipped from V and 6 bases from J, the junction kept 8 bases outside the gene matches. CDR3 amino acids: CASSERQGPNGYTF. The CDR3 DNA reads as TGCGCCAGCAGCGAAAGACAGGGGCCGAATGGCTACACCTTC.

CDR3 sequence: CASRTGVYEQYF. CDR3 coding DNA: TGTGCCAGCAGGACGGGGGTCTACGAGCAGTACTTC. The chain carries TRBV7-7 and TRBJ2-7; D possibly corresponds to TRBD2 (6 bases). Germline lookup yields CDR1 SSHAT and CDR2 FNYEAQ (reference sequence). Trimming pared 6 bases from V and 3 bases from J, leaving 9 bases between. The CDR3 is made up of 12 amino acids.

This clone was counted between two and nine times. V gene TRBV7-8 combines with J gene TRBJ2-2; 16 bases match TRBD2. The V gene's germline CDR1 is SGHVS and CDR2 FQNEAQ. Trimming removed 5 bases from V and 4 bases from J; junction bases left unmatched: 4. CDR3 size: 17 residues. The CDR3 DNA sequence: TGTGCCAGCAGCAAGGGGACTAGCGGGGGGGGCACCGGGGAGCTGTTTTTT. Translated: CASSKGTSGGGTGELFF.

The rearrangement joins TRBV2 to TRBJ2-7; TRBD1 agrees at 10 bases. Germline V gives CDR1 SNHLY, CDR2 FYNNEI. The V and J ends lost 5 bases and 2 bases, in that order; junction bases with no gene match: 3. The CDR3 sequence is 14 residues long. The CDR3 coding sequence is TGTGCCAGCAGTCGGGACAGGGGAACCTACGAGCAGTACTTC. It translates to CASSRDRGTYEQYF.

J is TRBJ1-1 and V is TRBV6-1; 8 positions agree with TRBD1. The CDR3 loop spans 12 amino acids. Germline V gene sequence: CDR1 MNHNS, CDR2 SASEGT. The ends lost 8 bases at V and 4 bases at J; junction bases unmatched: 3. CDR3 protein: CASDRGSTEAFF. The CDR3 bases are TGTGCCAGCGACAGGGGCAGCACTGAAGCTTTCTTT.

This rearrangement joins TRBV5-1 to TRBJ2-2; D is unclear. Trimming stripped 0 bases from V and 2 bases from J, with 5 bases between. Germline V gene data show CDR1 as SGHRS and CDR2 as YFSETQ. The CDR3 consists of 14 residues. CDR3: CASSLGKNTGELFF. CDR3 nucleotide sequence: TGCGCCAGCAGCTTGGGTAAAAACACCGGGGAGCTGTTTTTT.

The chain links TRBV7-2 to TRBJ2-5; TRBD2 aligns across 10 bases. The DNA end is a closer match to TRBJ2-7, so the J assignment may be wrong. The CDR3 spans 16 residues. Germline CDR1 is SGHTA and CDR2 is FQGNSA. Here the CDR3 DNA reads TGTGCCAGCAGTATTAGCGGGAGGACCTCGGGCTACGAGCAGTACTTC. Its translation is CASSISGRTSGYEQYF.

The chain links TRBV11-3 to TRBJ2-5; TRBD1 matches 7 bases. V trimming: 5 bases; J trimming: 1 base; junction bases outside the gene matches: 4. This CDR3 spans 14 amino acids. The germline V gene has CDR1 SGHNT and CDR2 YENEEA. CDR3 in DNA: TGTGCCAGCAGCCCCCGGGACAGCCAAGAGACCCAGTACTTC. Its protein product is CASSPRDSQETQYF.

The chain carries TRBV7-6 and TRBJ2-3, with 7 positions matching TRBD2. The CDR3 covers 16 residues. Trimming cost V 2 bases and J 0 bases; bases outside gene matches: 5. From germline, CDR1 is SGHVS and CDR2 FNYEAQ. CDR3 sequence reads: CASSLTGGASTDTQYF. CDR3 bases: TGTGCCAGCAGCTTAACGGGAGGAGCTAGCACAGATACGCAGTATTTT.

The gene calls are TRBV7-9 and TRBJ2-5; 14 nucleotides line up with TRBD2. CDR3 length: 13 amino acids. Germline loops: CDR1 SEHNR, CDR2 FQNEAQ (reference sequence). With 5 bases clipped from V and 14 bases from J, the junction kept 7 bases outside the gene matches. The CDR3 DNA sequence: TGTGCCAGCAGCGACGGGACTAGCGGGAGTCTCTACTTC. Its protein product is CASSDGTSGSLYF.

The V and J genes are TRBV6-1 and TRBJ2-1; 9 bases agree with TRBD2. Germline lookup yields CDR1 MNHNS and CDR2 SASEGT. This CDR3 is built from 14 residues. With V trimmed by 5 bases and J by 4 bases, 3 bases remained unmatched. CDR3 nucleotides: TGTGCCAGCAGTCCTAGCGGGAATTACAATGAGCAGTTCTTC. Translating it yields CASSPSGNYNEQFF.

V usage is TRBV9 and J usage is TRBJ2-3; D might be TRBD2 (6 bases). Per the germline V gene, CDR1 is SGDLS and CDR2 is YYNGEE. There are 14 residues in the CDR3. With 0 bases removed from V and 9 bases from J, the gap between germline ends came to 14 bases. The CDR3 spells CASSVGGAIGTQYF. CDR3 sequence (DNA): TGTGCCAGCAGCGTAGGCGGGGCTATCGGGACGCAGTATTTT.

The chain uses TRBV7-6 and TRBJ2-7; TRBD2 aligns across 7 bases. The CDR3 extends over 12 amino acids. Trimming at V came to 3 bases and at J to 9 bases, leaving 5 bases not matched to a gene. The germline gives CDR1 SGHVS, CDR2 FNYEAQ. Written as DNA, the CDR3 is TGTGCCAGCAGCTTGCGGACGGGGGGGCAGTACTTC. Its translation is CASSLRTGGQYF. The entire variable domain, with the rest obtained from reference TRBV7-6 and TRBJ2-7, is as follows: GAGVSQSPRYKVTKRGQDVALRCDPISGHVSLYWYRQALGQGPEFLTYFNYEAQQDKSGLPNDRFSAERPEGSISTLTIQRTEQRDSAMYRCASSLRTGGQYFGPGTRLTVT.

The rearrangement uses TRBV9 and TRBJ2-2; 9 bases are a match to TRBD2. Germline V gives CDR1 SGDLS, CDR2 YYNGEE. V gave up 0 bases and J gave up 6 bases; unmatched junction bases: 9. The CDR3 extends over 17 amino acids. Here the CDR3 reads CASSVEGGRVHPGELFF. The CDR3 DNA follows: TGTGCCAGCAGCGTAGAGGGCGGGAGGGTCCACCCCGGGGAGCTGTTTTTT. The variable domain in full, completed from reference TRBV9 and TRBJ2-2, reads DSGVTQTPKHLITATGQRVTLRCSPRSGDLSVYWYQQSLDQGLQFLIQYYNGEERAKGNILERFSAQQFPDLHSELNLSSLELGDSALYFCASSVEGGRVHPGELFFGEGSRLTVL.

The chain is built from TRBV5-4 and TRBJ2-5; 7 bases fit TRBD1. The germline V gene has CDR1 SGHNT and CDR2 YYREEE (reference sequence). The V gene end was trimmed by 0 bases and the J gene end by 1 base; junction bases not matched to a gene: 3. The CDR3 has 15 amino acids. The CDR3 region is CASSLGGQFQETQYF. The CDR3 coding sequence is TGTGCCAGCAGCTTGGGGGGACAGTTCCAAGAGACCCAGTACTTC.

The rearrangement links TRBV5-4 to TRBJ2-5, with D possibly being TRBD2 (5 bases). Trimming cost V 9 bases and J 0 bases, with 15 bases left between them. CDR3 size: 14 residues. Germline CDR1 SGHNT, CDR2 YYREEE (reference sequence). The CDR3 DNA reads TGTGCCACGAAACAAACGGGGTACCAAGAGACCCAGTACTTC. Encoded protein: CATKQTGYQETQYF. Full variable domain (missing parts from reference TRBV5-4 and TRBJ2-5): ETGVTQSPTHLIKTRGQQVTLRCSSQSGHNTVSWYQQALGQGPQFIFQYYREEENGRGNFPPRFSGLQFPNYSSELNVNALELDDSALYLCATKQTGYQETQYFGPGTRLLVL.

CDR3 coding DNA: TGTGCCAGTAGTATCCAGGGAGGAGAGACCCAGTACTTC. It translates to CASSIQGGETQYF. The gene calls are TRBV19 and TRBJ2-5; TRBD2 is a possible D gene (6 bases). Germline-derived CDR1 and CDR2 are LNHDA and SQIVND (reference sequence). This CDR3 comprises 13 residues. V lost 3 bases and J lost 4, with 9 bases in between.

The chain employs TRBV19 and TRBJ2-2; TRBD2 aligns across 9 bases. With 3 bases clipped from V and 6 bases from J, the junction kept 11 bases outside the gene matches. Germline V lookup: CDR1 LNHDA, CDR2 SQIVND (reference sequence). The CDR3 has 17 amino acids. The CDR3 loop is CASSMIWASGASGELFF. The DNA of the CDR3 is TGTGCCAGTAGTATGATTTGGGCTAGCGGGGCCTCCGGGGAGCTGTTTTTT. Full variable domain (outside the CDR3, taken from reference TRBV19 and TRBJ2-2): DGGITQSPKYLFRKEGQNVTLSCEQNLNHDAMYWYRQDPGQGLRLIYYSQIVNDFQKGDIAEGYSVSREKKESFPLTVTSAQKNPTAFYLCASSMIWASGASGELFFGEGSRLTVL.

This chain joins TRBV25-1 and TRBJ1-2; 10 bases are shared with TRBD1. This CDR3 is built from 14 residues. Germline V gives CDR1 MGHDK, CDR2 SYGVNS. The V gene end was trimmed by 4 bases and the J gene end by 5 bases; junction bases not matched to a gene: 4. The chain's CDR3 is CASSAPGQGYGYTF. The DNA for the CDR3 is TGTGCCAGCAGTGCCCCGGGACAGGGGTATGGCTACACCTTC.

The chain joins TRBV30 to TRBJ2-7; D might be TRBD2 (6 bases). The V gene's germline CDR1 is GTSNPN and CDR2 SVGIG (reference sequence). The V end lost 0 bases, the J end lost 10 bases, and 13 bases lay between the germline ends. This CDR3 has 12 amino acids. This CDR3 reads CAWSVRLGEQYF. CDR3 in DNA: TGTGCCTGGAGTGTACGACTAGGTGAACAGTACTTC. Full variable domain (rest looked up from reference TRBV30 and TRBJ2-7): SQTIHQWPATLVQPVGSPLSLECTVEGTSNPNLYWYRQAAGRGLQLLFYSVGIGQISSEVPQNLSASRPQDRQFILSSKKLLLSDSGFYLCAWSVRLGEQYFGPGTRLTVT.